The rows below give T cell receptor beta chains drawn from one sample of a study of blood T cell repertoires in COVID-19. Repertoires were generated with immunoSEQ multiplex PCR, while TCRdb's copy carries only in-frame clones and drops some. Among under 500,000 clones listed, roughly nine tenths were seen once. The sequencing sample was made of PBMCs or T cells enriched from blood (not recorded which). These receptor sequences come from a woman younger than 35 with acute COVID-19. Both conserved end residues are part of each CDR3.

CASSQAGTGGRNTIYF	TRBV4-1	TRBJ1-3
CASRLGSGETQYF	TRBV5-1	TRBJ2-5
CSAQGGSKNQPQHF	TRBV29-1	TRBJ1-5
CASSPIGGSTDTQYF	TRBV7-2	TRBJ2-3
CASSGLASNTGELFF	TRBV2	TRBJ2-2
CASSYSGTKYNEQFF	TRBV6-5	TRBJ2-1
CASRGGNTEAFF	TRBV28	TRBJ1-1
CASSLLQGSYEQYF	TRBV5-1	TRBJ2-7
CASSPGTAVSNTEAFF	TRBV5-1	TRBJ1-1
CASSILEYEQYF	TRBV19	TRBJ2-7
CAISEGTGLSEQYF	TRBV10-3	TRBJ2-7
CASSEREGRTEAFF	TRBV10-1	TRBJ1-1
CASSPTDRGPTGYTF	TRBV5-6	TRBJ1-2
CASSFLPGEFGSTEAFF	TRBV27	TRBJ1-1